This T cell receptor beta chain came from a study of response to subunit inactivated influenza vaccine. General observations from the study: Each seasonal influenza vaccination, the authors suggested, recruits few new T cells.

This clonotype was detected ten times or more. As yet, its antigen is unknown. TCRdb re-called the RT-PCR reads through MiXCR, storing one row per CDR3 protein. The table shows hundreds of thousands of distinct CDR3 sequences, with roughly 14% occurring only once. V lost 1 base to trimming and J lost 7 bases, with 17 bases between them. Germline lookup yields CDR1 SGHDT and CDR2 YYEEEE. This CDR3 is built from 16 residues. This specimen was PBMCs from blood, taken about 14 days before vaccination. The chain combines TRBV5-6 with TRBJ2-2; D may match TRBD1 or TRBD2 (5 bases each). This TCR came from a man aged 50-60 years who received an inactivated influenza vaccine. The CDR3 DNA reads TGTGCCAGCAGCTTGTCGGGGCAGGAGCCGGGCGGGGAGCTGTTTTTT. Its translation is CASSLSGQEPGGELFF.